This T cell receptor (beta chain) was sequenced in a study of beta chain features in type 1 diabetes. Findings and limits, study-wide: Researchers reported that naive, central memory and Treg TCRB repertoires appeared more similar in patients than in healthy donors. Insertions at VDJ junctions were less frequent in type 1 diabetes patients. These patients also deleted more nucleotides at the same junctions.

This clone turned up a few times. Antigen: not known. Reverse transcribing all isolated RNA meant expressed TCRB transcripts were sequenced. Libraries were prepared by immunoSEQ multiplex PCR; TCRdb keeps only in-frame clonotypes and omits some of them. The sample lists hundreds of thousands of clones, roughly 15% seen once, with 0.023% in the top ten. In all sorted populations, purity surpassed 98%. The V end lost 6 bases, the J end lost 1 base, and 12 bases lay between the germline ends. CDR1 MDHEN and CDR2 SYDVKM come from the germline V gene. CDR3 size: 14 residues. Source material: naive CD4+ T cells from blood. The receptor was isolated from a young woman in good health. J is TRBJ2-5 and V is TRBV28, with D perhaps TRBD1 (6 bases). Here the CDR3 reads CASRRTVIQETQYF. CDR3 DNA sequence: TGTGCCAGCAGGCGGACAGTAATCCAAGAGACCCAGTACTTC.